Shown below are 6 T cell receptor beta chains from a single sample sequenced in a study of blood T cell repertoires in COVID-19. The table came from immunoSEQ multiplex PCR; TCRdb's copy has only in-frame clones and leaves some out. This sample yields approximately 140,000 clones, of which 80% to 90% are seen a single time; around 3.3% belongs to the top ten. The sequenced sample consisted of peripheral blood. These receptors came from a man in his 70s with acute or convalescent COVID-19.

The chain combines TRBV5-6 with TRBJ2-3, with 11 positions matching TRBD2. The V segment lost 2 bases and the J segment 5 bases; nucleotides outside the gene matches: 10. The CDR3 consists of 17 residues. Germline V gives CDR1 SGHDT, CDR2 YYEEEE. This chain's CDR3 is CASSFGRGLAGGDTQYF. The CDR3 coding sequence is TGTGCCAGCAGCTTCGGTCGTGGTCTAGCGGGAGGAGATACGCAGTATTTT.

V and J are TRBV4-3 and TRBJ2-7; D might be TRBD2 (6 bases). Trimming took 0 bases from V and 3 from J, leaving 9 bases between them. The CDR3 loop spans 14 amino acids. Looked up from germline, CDR1 is LGHNA and CDR2 is YSLEER. The CDR3 DNA reads TGCGCCAGCAGCCAAGATCGGGAGATCTACGAGCAGTACTTC. It codes for CASSQDREIYEQYF.

This chain connects TRBV9 to TRBJ2-5, with a possible D match to TRBD1 (5 bases). V was trimmed by 3 bases and J by 5 bases, leaving 11 bases between them. This CDR3 has 13 amino acids. Germline-derived CDR1 and CDR2 are SGDLS and YYNGEE. The CDR3 reads CASSADSRETQYF. CDR3 bases: TGTGCCAGCAGCGCCGACAGCCGGGAGACCCAGTACTTC.

V usage is TRBV5-4 and J usage is TRBJ2-5; 8 nucleotides line up with TRBD1. In germline, CDR1 is SGHNT, CDR2 YYREEE (reference sequence). J lost 4 bases, V lost 4 bases, and 9 bases had no gene match. This CDR3 has 15 amino acids. The CDR3, as DNA: TGTGCCAGCAGCACCGCCGGACAGGGCCGAGAGACCCAGTACTTC. It encodes CASSTAGQGRETQYF.

The chain has TRBV6-5 and TRBJ1-2; TRBD1 matches at 8 bases. This CDR3 is built from 15 residues. Germline trimming cut 4 bases from V and 0 bases from J; bases unmatched to any gene: 4. CDR1 is MNHEY, CDR2 SVGAGI, per germline. The CDR3, as DNA: TGTGCCAGCAGTTCTTTGACAGGGGCTAACTATGGCTACACCTTC. It is translated as CASSSLTGANYGYTF.

The chain has TRBV19 and TRBJ2-5, with a possible D match to TRBD1 (6 bases). The CDR3 spans 13 residues. Deletions cut 6 bases from V and 1 base from J, with 9 bases between. Germline V gives CDR1 LNHDA, CDR2 SQIVND (reference sequence). Here the CDR3 DNA reads TGTGCCAGTAGACGGGACACCCAAGAGACCCAGTACTTC. This codes for CASRRDTQETQYF.